A selection of T cell receptor beta chains follows, all from one sample in a study of T cells in Graves' hyperthyroidism and ophthalmopathy. TCRdb ran MiXCR on the multiplex PCR reads and lists one entry per CDR3 protein. Here the sample spans around 270,000 distinct CDR3 sequences, roughly 19% being singletons. Sequenced material: blood. Receptors were obtained from a man aged 50-60 years with Graves' ophthalmopathy. Both conserved end residues are part of each CDR3. A D gene is named only where the DNA matches it firmly. Some rows mark clone size as missing; the rest say once, few, many or name a class of expanded clone.

V gene	CDR3 length	J gene	clone size	D gene	CDR3 protein	CDR3 DNA
TRBV5-1	14	TRBJ2-3	many	NA	CASSLDGSTDTQYF	TGCGCCAGCAGCTTGGACGGGAGCACAGATACGCAGTATTTT
TRBV5-1	15	TRBJ1-2	few	NA	CASSTGTLDAYGYTF	TGCGCCAGCAGCACAGGGACCCTGGATGCCTATGGCTACACCTTC
TRBV20-1	13	TRBJ1-3	few	NA	CSARPGHRDTIYF	TGCAGTGCCCGACCGGGACATAGAGACACCATATATTTT
TRBV4-1	14	TRBJ2-5	NA	NA	CASSQGPLQETQYF	TGCGCCAGCAGCCAAGGCCCCCTACAAGAGACCCAGTACTTC
TRBV18	16	TRBJ2-2	few	TRBD2	CASSPSGKRNTGELFF	TGTGCCAGCTCACCCAGCGGGAAGCGGAACACCGGGGAGCTGTTTTTT
TRBV2	13	TRBJ1-5	many	NA	CASRRAGNQPQHF	TGTGCCAGCAGACGGGCAGGCAATCAGCCCCAGCATTTT
TRBV5-6	17	TRBJ2-6	NA	NA	CASSLDTPRSGANVLTF	TGTGCCAGCAGCTTGGATACCCCACGGTCTGGGGCCAACGTCCTGACTTTC
TRBV12-3/TRBV12-4	14	TRBJ1-4	many	TRBD1	CASSPDRRGEKLFF	TGTGCCAGCAGTCCGGACAGGCGAGGTGAAAAACTGTTTTTT
TRBV3-1	15	TRBJ2-5	many	NA	CASSLRAARVETQYF	TGTGCCAGCAGCCTCCGGGCTGCTAGGGTGGAGACCCAGTACTTC
TRBV7-9	16	TRBJ2-7	many	NA	CASSLDPRTFSYEQYF	TGTGCCAGCAGCCTCGATCCCCGGACGTTTAGCTACGAGCAGTACTTC
TRBV29-1	14	TRBJ2-1	NA	NA	CSVESRRQGYEQFF	TGCAGCGTTGAATCTAGGAGGCAGGGGTATGAGCAGTTCTTC
TRBV6-1	15	TRBJ1-2	NA	NA	CASSEALGLGYGYTF	TGTGCCAGCAGTGAAGCGCTCGGGTTAGGATATGGCTACACCTTC
TRBV11-3	13	TRBJ2-2	NA	NA	CASSHGSTGELFF	TGTGCCAGCAGCCATGGTAGCACCGGGGAGCTGTTTTTT
TRBV7-8	13	TRBJ1-4	few	NA	CATSPTVDEKLFF	TGTGCCACCAGTCCGACGGTAGATGAAAAACTGTTTTTT
TRBV20-1	14	TRBJ1-6	few	NA	CSAKGGHINSPLHF	TGCAGTGCGAAGGGGGGACATATTAATTCACCCCTCCACTTT
TRBV4-1	13	TRBJ2-7	few	TRBD2	CASSAGVAYEQYF	TGCGCCAGCAGCGCGGGAGTGGCCTACGAGCAGTACTTC
TRBV6-1	12	TRBJ1-3	few	NA	CASQGSGNTIYF	TGTGCCAGCCAAGGCTCTGGAAACACCATATATTTT
TRBV3-1	14	TRBJ1-1	many	TRBD1	CASSQDGQDTEAFF	TGTGCCAGCAGCCAAGATGGACAGGACACTGAAGCTTTCTTT
TRBV29-1	14	TRBJ2-2	NA	NA	CSARSATNTGELFF	TGCAGCGCCCGTTCAGCGACGAACACCGGGGAGCTGTTTTTT
TRBV6-1	19	TRBJ2-7	many	TRBD2	CASSYRVSWTSGTSYEQYF	TGTGCCAGCAGTTACAGGGTATCGTGGACTAGCGGGACGTCCTACGAGCAGTACTTC
TRBV30	16	TRBJ2-3	many	TRBD2	CAWSVPGTSVSRTQYF	TGTGCCTGGAGTGTACCGGGGACTAGCGTCTCGAGAACGCAGTATTTT
TRBV2	15	TRBJ1-4	many	NA	CASSPTVSGNEKLFF	TGTGCCAGCAGTCCGACCGTATCGGGTAATGAAAAACTGTTTTTT
TRBV4-1	17	TRBJ1-6	few	TRBD1	CASSQEAGGWDNSPLHF	TGCGCCAGCAGCCAAGAAGCAGGGGGTTGGGATAATTCACCCCTCCACTTT
TRBV28	16	TRBJ2-3	many	NA	CASSLFLSVGSDTQYF	TGTGCCAGCAGTTTATTCCTGAGTGTTGGATCAGATACGCAGTATTTT
TRBV6-1	14	TRBJ1-2	NA	NA	CASSEVIQDYGYTF	TGTGCCAGCAGTGAAGTGATACAGGACTATGGCTACACCTTC
TRBV5-1	12	TRBJ2-7	few	NA	CASRQTDGEQYF	TGCGCCAGCAGGCAGACCGATGGAGAGCAGTACTTC
TRBV11-2	14	TRBJ1-4	many	TRBD1	CASSFDRGREKLFF	TGTGCCAGCAGCTTCGACAGGGGGCGGGAAAAACTGTTTTTT
TRBV4-1	14	TRBJ1-4	few	NA	CASSQGSTNEKLFF	TGCGCCAGCAGTCAAGGGTCCACTAATGAAAAACTGTTTTTT
TRBV7-8	13	TRBJ1-2	NA	NA	CASSLGPSYGYTF	TGTGCCAGCAGCTTAGGACCGAGCTATGGCTACACCTTC
TRBV5-1	16	TRBJ2-3	few	TRBD2	CASSLAGSGKTDTQYF	TGCGCCAGCAGCTTGGCCGGGAGCGGGAAAACAGATACGCAGTATTTT
TRBV28	13	TRBJ2-4	many	TRBD1	CASSSTGPSIQYF	TGTGCCAGCAGCTCGACAGGGCCTTCCATTCAGTACTTC
TRBV6-1	15	TRBJ1-5	many	NA	CASSPGSGNNQPQHF	TGTGCCAGCAGCCCCGGCTCGGGGAACAATCAGCCCCAGCATTTT
TRBV6-5	15	TRBJ2-7	many	NA	CASSYTGGPSYEQYF	TGTGCCAGCAGTTACACCGGGGGGCCTTCCTACGAGCAGTACTTC
TRBV5-1	17	TRBJ1-1	many	TRBD1	CASSLEGAGGVGTEAFF	TGCGCCAGCAGCCTGGAGGGGGCAGGGGGGGTCGGGACTGAAGCTTTCTTT
TRBV20-1	13	TRBJ2-1	many	NA	CSADSGPYNEQFF	TGCAGTGCTGACTCCGGGCCCTACAATGAGCAGTTCTTC
TRBV9	13	TRBJ1-1	few	NA	CASSVQANTEAFF	TGTGCCAGCAGCGTTCAGGCGAACACTGAAGCTTTCTTT
TRBV29-1	12	TRBJ2-3	NA	NA	CSVPGGADTQYF	TGCAGCGTCCCCGGAGGGGCAGATACGCAGTATTTT
TRBV4-1	17	TRBJ1-1	NA	TRBD1	CASSQGAGGRGGTEAFF	TGCGCCAGCAGCCAAGGTGCAGGGGGGCGGGGGGGAACTGAAGCTTTCTTT
TRBV9	14	TRBJ1-1	NA	NA	CASSVTALNTEAFF	TGTGCCAGCAGCGTAACAGCCTTGAACACTGAAGCTTTCTTT
TRBV14	15	TRBJ1-1	NA	NA	CASSPRGVGSTEAFF	TGTGCCAGCAGCCCGCGTGGGGTGGGATCCACTGAAGCTTTCTTT
TRBV2	21	TRBJ1-3	NA	NA	CASRSQGAGYEQYFGPDTIYF	NA
TRBV15	17	TRBJ2-7	few	TRBD1	CATSRVGTGGDGYEQYF	TGTGCCACCAGCAGAGTCGGGACAGGGGGCGACGGGTACGAGCAGTACTTC
TRBV2	13	TRBJ2-7	few	NA	CASSESYSYEQYF	TGTGCCAGCAGTGAATCCTATTCTTACGAGCAGTACTTC
TRBV6-1	21	TRBJ1-2	many	TRBD1	CASSLGRGNGQGLSLAYGYTF	TGTGCCAGCAGCCTCGGGCGCGGGAACGGACAGGGTCTCTCTCTTGCCTATGGCTACACCTTC
TRBV2	14	TRBJ2-3	many	NA	CASRVRGSTDTQYF	TGTGCCAGCAGGGTCCGGGGTAGCACAGATACGCAGTATTTT
TRBV25-1	16	TRBJ2-3	few	TRBD2	CASGGLAGGRADTQYF	TGTGCCAGCGGAGGACTAGCGGGAGGTCGGGCAGATACGCAGTATTTT
TRBV5-1	14	TRBJ2-3	NA	TRBD1	CASSRDRDTDTQYF	TGCGCCAGCAGCAGGGACAGGGACACAGATACGCAGTATTTT
TRBV5-4	16	TRBJ2-5	many	TRBD1	CASSGRPGQGGETQYF	TGTGCCAGCAGCGGACGGCCGGGACAGGGAGGAGAGACCCAGTACTTC
TRBV28	14	TRBJ1-1	few	NA	CASSPPGRGTEAFF	TGTGCCAGCAGTCCCCCAGGCCGGGGCACTGAAGCTTTCTTT